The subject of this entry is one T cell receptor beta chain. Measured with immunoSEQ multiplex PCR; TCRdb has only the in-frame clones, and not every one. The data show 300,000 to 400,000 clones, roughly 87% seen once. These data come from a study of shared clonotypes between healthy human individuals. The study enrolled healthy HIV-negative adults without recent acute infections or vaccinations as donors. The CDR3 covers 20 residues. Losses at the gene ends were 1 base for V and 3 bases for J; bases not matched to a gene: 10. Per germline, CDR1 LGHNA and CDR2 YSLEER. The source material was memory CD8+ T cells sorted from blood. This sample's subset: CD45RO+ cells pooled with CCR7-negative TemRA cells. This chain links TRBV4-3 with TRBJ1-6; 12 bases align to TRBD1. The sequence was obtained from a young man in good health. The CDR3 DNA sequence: TGCGCCAGCAGCCAAGTTTATGGGACAGGGGGCCCGGTCTATAATTCACCCCTCCACTTT. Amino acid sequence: CASSQVYGTGGPVYNSPLHF.